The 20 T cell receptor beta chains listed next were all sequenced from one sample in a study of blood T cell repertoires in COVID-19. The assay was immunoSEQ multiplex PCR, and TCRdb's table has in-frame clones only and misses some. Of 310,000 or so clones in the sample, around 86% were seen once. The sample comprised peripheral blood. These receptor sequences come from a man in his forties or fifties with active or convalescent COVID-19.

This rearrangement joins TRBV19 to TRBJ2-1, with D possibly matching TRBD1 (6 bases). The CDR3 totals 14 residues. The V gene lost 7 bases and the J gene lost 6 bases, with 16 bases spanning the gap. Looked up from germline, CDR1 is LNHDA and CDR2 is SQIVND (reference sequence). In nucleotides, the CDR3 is TGTGCCAGTATGGCCTGGGACAAGGGCAATGAGCAGTTCTTC. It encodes CASMAWDKGNEQFF.

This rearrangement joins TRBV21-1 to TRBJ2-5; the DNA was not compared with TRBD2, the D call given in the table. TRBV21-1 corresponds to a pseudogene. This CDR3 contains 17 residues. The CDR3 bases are TGTGCCAGCAGCAAACCCCGGACTAGCGGGACCAGAGAGACCCAGTACTTC. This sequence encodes CASSKPRTSGTRETQYF.

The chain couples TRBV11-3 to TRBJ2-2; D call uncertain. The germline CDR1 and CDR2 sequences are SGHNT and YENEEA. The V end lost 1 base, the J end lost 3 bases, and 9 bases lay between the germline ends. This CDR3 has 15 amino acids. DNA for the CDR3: TGTGCCAGCAGCTTAGGGAGCTATGACACCGGGGAGCTGTTTTTT. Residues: CASSLGSYDTGELFF.

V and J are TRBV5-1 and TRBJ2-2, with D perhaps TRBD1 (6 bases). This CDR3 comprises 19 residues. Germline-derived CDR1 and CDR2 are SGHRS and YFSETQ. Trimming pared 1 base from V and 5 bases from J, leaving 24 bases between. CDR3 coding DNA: TGCGCCAGCAGCTTGTTAGGGCCAGAGGGGGTGCTGAAGACCGGGGAGCTGTTTTTT. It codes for CASSLLGPEGVLKTGELFF.

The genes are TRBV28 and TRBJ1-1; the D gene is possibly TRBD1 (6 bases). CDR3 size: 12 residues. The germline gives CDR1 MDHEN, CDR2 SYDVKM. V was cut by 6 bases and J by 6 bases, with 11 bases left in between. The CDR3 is CASRTGFPEAFF. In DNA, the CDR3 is TGTGCCAGCAGAACAGGGTTCCCTGAAGCTTTCTTT.

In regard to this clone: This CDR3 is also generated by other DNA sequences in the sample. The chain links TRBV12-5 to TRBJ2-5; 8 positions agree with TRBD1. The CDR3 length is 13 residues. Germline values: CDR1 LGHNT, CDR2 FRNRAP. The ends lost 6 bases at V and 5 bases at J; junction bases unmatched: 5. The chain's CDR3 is CASGTGEQETQYF. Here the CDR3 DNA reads TGTGCTAGTGGGACAGGGGAGCAGGAGACCCAGTACTTC.

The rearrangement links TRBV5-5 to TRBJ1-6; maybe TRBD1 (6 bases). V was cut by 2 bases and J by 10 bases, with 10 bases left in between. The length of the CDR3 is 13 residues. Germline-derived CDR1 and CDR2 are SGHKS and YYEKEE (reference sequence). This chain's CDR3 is CASSFEGGSPLHF. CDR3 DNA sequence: TGTGCCAGCAGCTTCGAGGGGGGGTCACCCCTCCACTTT.

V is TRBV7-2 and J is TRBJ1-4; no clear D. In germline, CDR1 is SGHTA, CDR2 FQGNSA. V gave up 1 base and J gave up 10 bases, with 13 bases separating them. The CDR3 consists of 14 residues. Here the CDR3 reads CASSLERVGRKLFF. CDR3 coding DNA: TGTGCCAGCAGCTTAGAGAGGGTTGGAAGAAAACTGTTTTTT.

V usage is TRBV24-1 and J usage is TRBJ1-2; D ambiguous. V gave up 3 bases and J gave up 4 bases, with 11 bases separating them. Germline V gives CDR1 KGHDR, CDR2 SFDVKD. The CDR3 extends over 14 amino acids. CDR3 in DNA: TGTGCCACCAGTGATAACGGAGAGTCCTATGGCTACACCTTC. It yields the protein CATSDNGESYGYTF.

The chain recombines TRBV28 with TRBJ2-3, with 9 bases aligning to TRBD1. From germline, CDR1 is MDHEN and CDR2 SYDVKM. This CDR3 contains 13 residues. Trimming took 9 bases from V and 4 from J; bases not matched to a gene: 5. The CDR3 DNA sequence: TGTGCCAGTTGCCGACAGGGGGCAGATACGCAGTATTTT. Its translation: CASCRQGADTQYF.

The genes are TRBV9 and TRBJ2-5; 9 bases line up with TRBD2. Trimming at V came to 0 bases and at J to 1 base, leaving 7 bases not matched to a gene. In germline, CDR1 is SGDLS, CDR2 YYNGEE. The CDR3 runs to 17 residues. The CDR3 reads CASSVGPSGGSQETQYF. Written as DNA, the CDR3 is TGTGCCAGCAGCGTAGGTCCCAGCGGGGGGTCCCAAGAGACCCAGTACTTC.

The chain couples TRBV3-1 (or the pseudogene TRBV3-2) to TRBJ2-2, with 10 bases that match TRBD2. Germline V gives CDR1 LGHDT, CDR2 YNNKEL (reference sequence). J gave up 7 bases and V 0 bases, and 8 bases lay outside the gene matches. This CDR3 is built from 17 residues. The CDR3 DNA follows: TGTGCCAGCAGCCAAGATCTGAGCGGGGGGGCCCTCGGGGAGCTGTTTTTT. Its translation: CASSQDLSGGALGELFF.

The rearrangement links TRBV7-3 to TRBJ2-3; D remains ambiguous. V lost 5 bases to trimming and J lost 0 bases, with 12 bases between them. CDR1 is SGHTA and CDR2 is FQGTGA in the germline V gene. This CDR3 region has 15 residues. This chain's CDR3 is CASSPGHASTDTQYF. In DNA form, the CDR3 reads TGTGCCAGCAGCCCTGGCCATGCTAGCACAGATACGCAGTATTTT. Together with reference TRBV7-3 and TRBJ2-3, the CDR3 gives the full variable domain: GAGVSQTPSNKVTEKGKYVELRCDPISGHTALYWYRQSLGQGPEFLIYFQGTGAADDSGLPNDRFFAVRPEGSVSTLKIQRTERGDSAVYLCASSPGHASTDTQYFGPGTRLTVL.

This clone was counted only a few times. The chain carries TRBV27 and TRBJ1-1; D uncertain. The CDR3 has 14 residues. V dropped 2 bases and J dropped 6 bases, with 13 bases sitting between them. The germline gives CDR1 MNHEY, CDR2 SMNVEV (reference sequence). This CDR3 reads CASSLNGGGAEAFF. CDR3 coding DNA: TGTGCCAGCAGTTTAAACGGCGGCGGCGCTGAAGCTTTCTTT.

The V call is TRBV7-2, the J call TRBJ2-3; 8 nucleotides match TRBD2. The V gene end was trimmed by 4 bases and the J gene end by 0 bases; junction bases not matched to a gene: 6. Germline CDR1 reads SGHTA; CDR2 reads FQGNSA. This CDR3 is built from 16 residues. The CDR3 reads CASSSLAGISTDTQYF. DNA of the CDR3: TGTGCCAGCAGCTCATTAGCGGGGATTAGCACAGATACGCAGTATTTT.

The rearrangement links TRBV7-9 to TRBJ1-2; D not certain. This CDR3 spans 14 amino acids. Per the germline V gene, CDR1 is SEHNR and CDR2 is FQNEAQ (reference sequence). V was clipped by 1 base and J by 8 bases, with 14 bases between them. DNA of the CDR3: TGTGCCAGCAGCTTAGGATCCACGCTATGGGGCTACACCTTC. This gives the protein CASSLGSTLWGYTF. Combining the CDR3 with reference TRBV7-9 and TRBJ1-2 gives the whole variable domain DTGVSQNPRHKITKRGQNVTFRCDPISEHNRLYWYRQTLGQGPEFLTYFQNEAQLEKSRLLSDRFSAERPKGSFSTLEIQRTEQGDSAMYLCASSLGSTLWGYTFGSGTRLTVV.

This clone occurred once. DNA for the CDR3: TGCGCCAGCAGTCCAGGTGGGACTAATGAAAAACTGTTTTTT. This sequence encodes CASSPGGTNEKLFF. The chain carries TRBV4-3 and TRBJ1-4, with unresolved D. The CDR3 is made up of 14 amino acids. V was shortened by 6 bases and J by 2 bases, with 10 bases between the two germline ends. The V gene's germline CDR1 is LGHNA and CDR2 YSLEER.

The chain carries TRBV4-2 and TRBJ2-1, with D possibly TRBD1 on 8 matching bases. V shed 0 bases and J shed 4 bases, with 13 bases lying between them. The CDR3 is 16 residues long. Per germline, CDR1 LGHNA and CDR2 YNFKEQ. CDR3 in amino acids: CASSQDNRGGYNEQFF. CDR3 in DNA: TGTGCCAGCAGCCAAGATAACAGGGGGGGGTACAATGAGCAGTTCTTC.

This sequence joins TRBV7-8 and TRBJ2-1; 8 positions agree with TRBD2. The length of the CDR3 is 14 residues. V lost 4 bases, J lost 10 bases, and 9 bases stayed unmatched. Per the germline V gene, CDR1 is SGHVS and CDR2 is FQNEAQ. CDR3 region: CASSSGLVNWEQFF. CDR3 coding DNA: TGTGCCAGCAGCTCGGGACTAGTAAACTGGGAGCAGTTCTTC.

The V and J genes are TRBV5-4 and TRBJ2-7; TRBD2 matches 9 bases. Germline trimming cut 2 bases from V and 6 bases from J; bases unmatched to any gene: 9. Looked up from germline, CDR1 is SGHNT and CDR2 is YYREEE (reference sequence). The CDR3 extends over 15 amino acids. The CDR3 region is CASSFGSREGSEQYF. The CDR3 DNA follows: TGTGCCAGCAGCTTCGGCTCGCGGGAGGGTTCCGAGCAGTACTTC.